One T cell receptor (beta chain) is described in this entry. Antigen: not known. This CDR3 has 15 amino acids. Trimming at V came to 6 bases and at J to 2 bases, leaving 8 bases not matched to a gene. The second PCR ran roughly 7 to 12 cycles with a sample-barcoded 5' primer and J-beta primers. Sequencing of every sample gave 2.5 million or more CDR3-containing paired-end reads. TCRdb itself ran the 5' RACE reads through MiXCR, one entry per CDR3 protein. The repertoire consists of over 1,200,000 distinct CDR3 sequences, with roughly 59% occurring once and the leading ten covering about 6.7%. The data are from a study of blood T cells in healthy people across ages. Study-level findings and limits: Both naive CD4+ cell counts and diversity were greater in long-lived donors than in aged donors. Estimated diversity that came from one million T cells was considered an underestimate.

With each sample, at least 5 micrograms of total RNA were extracted. The genes are TRBV12-3 or TRBV12-4 and TRBJ2-3; 7 bases align to TRBD1. The source is a man younger than 30 in good health. What was sequenced was blood. As DNA, the CDR3 is TGTGCCAGCAGCCTGAGGGGGCGGACCACAGATACGCAGTATTTT. This translates into CASSLRGRTTDTQYF.